These 2 T cell receptor beta chains came from one sample sequenced in a study of CD8+ T cells in alopecia areata. On the basis of CD4, CD8alpha, NKG2D, NKG2ACE and other markers, pooled cutaneous lymph node cells were sorted. Extracted RNA was reverse transcribed into cDNA, the sequencing template. Profiled with immunoSEQ multiplex PCR; TCRdb holds only in-frame clones, not every one. Recorded here are roughly 260,000 clones, none singletons. Specimen: CD4+ T cells sorted from a lymph node. The receptors come from a C3H/HeJ mouse with alopecia areata. For the strain, the MHC haplotype given is H2-k.

This clone occurred a few times. Gene names follow the mouse nomenclature. The read stops 4 residues short of the end of the CDR3; the missing end is completed from the germline J gene. Distinct nucleotide sequences in the sample also encode this CDR3. The chain is built from TRBV19 and TRBJ1-1, with D possibly matching TRBD1 (5 bases). The germline V gene encodes CDR1 FNHDT and CDR2 SITEND (reference sequence). There are 12 residues in the CDR3. The sequenced part of the CDR3 DNA is TGTGCCAGCAGTATTCGGGGGGCA. Its translation: CASSIRGA. The CDR3 as a whole reads CASSIRGAEVFF.

This clone was picked up many times. Each gene name is a mouse one. The sequence runs out 4 residues before the end of the CDR3; the remainder is reconstructed from the germline J gene. The chain recombines TRBV13-1 with TRBJ1-1; 8 bases align to TRBD1. In germline, CDR1 is NSHNY, CDR2 SYGAGN. V gave up 5 bases and J gave up 0 bases; unmatched junction bases: 0. The length of the CDR3 is 13 residues. This CDR3 reads CASRQGANTEVFF. CDR3 bases read: TGTGCCAGCAGACAGGGGGCAAACACA.